A single sample gave rise to the 5 T cell receptor beta chains below, sequenced in a study of Ad26.COV2.S vaccination and SARS-CoV-2 variants (dated by TCRdb to the early 2020s). The treatment or condition label of this sample denotes: around 19 received Ad26.COV2.S at low or high dose, single or two shots; roughly five received placebo; per-sample allocation not given. Repertoires of vaccine and placebo recipients were sequenced from samples collected on day 63 after the first injection. The library was made by the immunoSEQ multiplex PCR assay. TCRdb's version of the immuneACCESS table is confined to in-frame rearrangements and falls short of the full clone set. An unresolved V gene accounts for under half of the shortfall where checked; the remainder is of unknown origin. This sample has over 400,000 clones in its table, and roughly 90% of those were observed once. In total, the top ten clones hold about 1.7% of the sample.

Sequenced here: peripheral blood, sampled in a trial of Ad26.COV2.S vaccine versus placebo. These receptors all stem from a person aged 18-60 years who received the Ad26.COV2.S COVID-19 vaccine or a placebo.

The chain links TRBV7-9 to TRBJ2-1, with 16 bases fitting TRBD2. This CDR3 has 18 amino acids. Per germline, CDR1 SEHNR and CDR2 FQNEAQ (reference sequence). With V trimmed by 5 bases and J by 4 bases, 8 bases remained unmatched. CDR3 DNA sequence: TGTGCCAGCAGCAATTCCGGGACTAGCGGGGGGGCATACAATGAGCAGTTCTTC. Its protein product is CASSNSGTSGGAYNEQFF. The variable domain in full, with the rest retrieved from reference TRBV7-9 and TRBJ2-1, is DTGVSQNPRHKITKRGQNVTFRCDPISEHNRLYWYRQTLGQGPEFLTYFQNEAQLEKSRLLSDRFSAERPKGSFSTLEIQRTEQGDSAMYLCASSNSGTSGGAYNEQFFGPGTRLTVL.

This chain connects TRBV11-2 to TRBJ2-3; no firm D call. The CDR3 has 14 residues. V was pared by 5 bases and J by 5 bases, with 14 bases between. Germline V gene sequence: CDR1 SGHAT, CDR2 FQNNGV. CDR3 in amino acids: CASSHLFSEDTQYF. CDR3 DNA: TGTGCCAGCAGCCATCTTTTTTCGGAAGATACGCAGTATTTT.

This clone has a single count. The rearrangement uses TRBV3-1 (or the pseudogene TRBV3-2) and TRBJ2-5, with TRBD2 matching 8 bases. V lost 6 bases to trimming and J lost 4 bases; unmatched junction nucleotides: 13. There are 16 residues in the CDR3. CDR1 and CDR2 (germline): LGHDT, YNNKEL (reference sequence). CDR3 coding DNA: TGTGCCAGCAGACCCTCCTTCGCGGGGGGCCGAGAGACCCAGTACTTC. Translated, it gives CASRPSFAGGRETQYF.

The gene calls are TRBV19 and TRBJ2-2; D is unresolved. Trimming left V 5 bases short and J 1 base short, with 14 bases between. Germline V gene sequence: CDR1 LNHDA, CDR2 SQIVND (reference sequence). The CDR3 consists of 16 residues. Here the CDR3 reads CASSLLFWGNTGELFF. CDR3 DNA: TGTGCCAGTAGTTTGTTGTTCTGGGGGAACACCGGGGAGCTGTTTTTT. Full variable domain (missing parts from reference TRBV19 and TRBJ2-2): DGGITQSPKYLFRKEGQNVTLSCEQNLNHDAMYWYRQDPGQGLRLIYYSQIVNDFQKGDIAEGYSVSREKKESFPLTVTSAQKNPTAFYLCASSLLFWGNTGELFFGEGSRLTVL.

V usage is TRBV21-1 and J usage is TRBJ2-1; TRBD1, as called in the table, went unchecked against the DNA. TRBV21-1 is classified as a pseudogene. CDR3 size: 15 residues. The CDR3 spells CASSKVQILYNEQFF. CDR3 nucleotide sequence: TGTGCCAGCAGCAAAGTGCAGATTTTGTACAATGAGCAGTTCTTC.